This T cell receptor (beta chain) comes out of a study of blood T cells in healthy people across ages. For every donor, a draw yielded 7.5 to 10 milliliters of peripheral blood. Alongside a J-beta primer mix, a sample-barcoded 5' primer served in a second PCR lasting roughly 7 to 11 cycles. One entry per CDR3 protein results from TCRdb running MiXCR on the 5' RACE reads. This sample has around 780,000 distinct CDR3 sequences; around 24% occur once, and the top ten carry 2.5% to 3.5%. Per the germline V gene, CDR1 is MNHEY and CDR2 is SVGAGI. The CDR3 spans 15 residues. Losses at the gene ends were 6 bases for V and 4 bases for J; bases not matched to a gene: 10. Separately, the same data were catalogued under a study of T cells of mothers and their children.

The chain employs TRBV6-5 and TRBJ1-2; 8 positions match TRBD1. The material sequenced was blood. This sequence was found in a boy between 10 and 17 years old in good health. In nucleotides, the CDR3 is TGTGCCAGCAGCCCACGGACAGGGTCGGGCTATGGCTACACCTTC. Residues: CASSPRTGSGYGYTF.